This T cell receptor beta chain was retrieved from a study of human T cells and chemical hapten exposure. About the research overall: Predominantly women, the patients had alopecia areata, totalis or universalis. The study's findings and limits: The study found expanded TCRs formed significantly more large CDR3 similarity clusters than controls.

In regard to this clonotype: Its antigen is not known.

Time point of the sample: patch test 3, about 24 weeks after DPC sensitization. Noted treatment: therapeutic diphenylcyclopropenone sensitization with weekly scalp DPC. Each patch-test visit's blood sample preceded patch application. The donor pool consisted of alopecia patients aged 18 to 70 years, considered suitable for DPC. TCRdb called the RACE reads again in MiXCR, with one record for every CDR3 protein. The repertoire holds 100,000 to 120,000 distinct CDR3 sequences, with less than 35% as singletons. The sample consisted of whole blood, taken in connection with sensitization to the hapten diphenylcyclopropenone (DPC). The sequence came from a man aged 35-49 years with alopecia areata. Some clones in this sample may be carry-over from other donors' samples.

The CDR3 DNA reads TGCAGTGCTGATCCATCAATAACCACAGCCTACGAGCAGTACTTC. It yields the protein CSADPSITTAYEQYF. The J gene is TRBJ2-7, the V gene TRBV20-1; D is unclear. V was pared by 5 bases and J by 2 bases, with 19 bases between. This CDR3 contains 15 residues. The germline CDR1 and CDR2 sequences are DFQATT and SNEGSKA (reference sequence).